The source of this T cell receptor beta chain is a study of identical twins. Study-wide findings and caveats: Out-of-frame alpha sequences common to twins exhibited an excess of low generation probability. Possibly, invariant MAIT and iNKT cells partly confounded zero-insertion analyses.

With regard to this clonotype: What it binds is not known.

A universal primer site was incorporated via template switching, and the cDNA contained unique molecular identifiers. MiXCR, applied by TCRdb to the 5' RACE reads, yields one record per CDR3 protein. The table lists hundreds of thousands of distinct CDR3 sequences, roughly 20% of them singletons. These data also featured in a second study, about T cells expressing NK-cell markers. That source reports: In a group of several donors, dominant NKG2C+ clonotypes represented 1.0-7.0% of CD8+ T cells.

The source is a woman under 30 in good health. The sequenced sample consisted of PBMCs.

CDR3 nucleotide sequence: TGTGCCAGCAGCCTATCGGCGGGGGTTGATACGCAGTATTTT. Amino acids: CASSLSAGVDTQYF. The J gene is TRBJ2-3, the V gene TRBV6-1, with 7 bases lining up with TRBD2. V gave up 6 bases and J gave up 6 bases; unmatched junction bases: 9. The CDR3 loop spans 14 amino acids. In germline, CDR1 is MNHNS, CDR2 SASEGT.